Listed below are T cell receptor beta chains from one sample, sequenced in a study of breast tumors, draining lymph nodes, adjacent tissues. MiXCR, applied by TCRdb to the multiplex PCR reads, yields one record per CDR3 protein. Among about 9,000 distinct CDR3 sequences, under 50% were seen once, and the ten largest hold 14%. Specimen: tumor-adjacent breast tissue. The receptors were sampled from a female donor with breast cancer. Some clones in this sample may be carry-over from other donors' samples. CDR3s include the opening cysteine and the closing phenylalanine or tryptophan. The D gene is left open where the match is weak. Some rows mark clone size as missing; the rest say once, few, many or name a class of expanded clone.

d_gene: TRBD1; abundance: medium-sized; j_gene: TRBJ2-7; v_gene: TRBV6-1; CDR3aa: CASMNSDRATYEQYF
d_gene: .; abundance: once; j_gene: TRBJ2-7; v_gene: TRBV28; CDR3aa: CASSLPSSSFYEQYF
d_gene: .; abundance: .; j_gene: TRBJ2-1; v_gene: TRBV7-6; CDR3aa: CASSPVSSVAHNEQFF
d_gene: TRBD1; abundance: many; j_gene: TRBJ1-3; v_gene: TRBV11-2; CDR3aa: CASSLADRGVNTIYF
d_gene: TRBD1; abundance: medium-sized; j_gene: TRBJ2-7; v_gene: TRBV20-1; CDR3aa: CSAPDRVRGYEQYF
d_gene: .; abundance: .; j_gene: TRBJ2-7; v_gene: TRBV5-1; CDR3aa: CASSLEESLFEQYF
d_gene: .; abundance: medium-sized; j_gene: TRBJ2-5; v_gene: TRBV2; CDR3aa: CASRQMDLRGETQYF
d_gene: .; abundance: .; j_gene: TRBJ2-1; v_gene: TRBV9; CDR3aa: CASSQDGTSYNEQFF
d_gene: TRBD2; abundance: .; j_gene: TRBJ2-1; v_gene: TRBV10-3; CDR3aa: CATAGGLAGPDEQFF
d_gene: .; abundance: few; j_gene: TRBJ1-1; v_gene: TRBV5-1; CDR3aa: CASSAGPSNTEAFF
d_gene: TRBD1; abundance: .; j_gene: TRBJ2-5; v_gene: TRBV11-2; CDR3aa: CASSLLGQGFEETQYF
d_gene: TRBD2; abundance: .; j_gene: TRBJ2-1; v_gene: TRBV27; CDR3aa: CASSFTGRTYNEQFF
d_gene: .; abundance: medium-sized; j_gene: TRBJ1-2; v_gene: TRBV2; CDR3aa: CASSPDINYGYTF
d_gene: TRBD1; abundance: large; j_gene: TRBJ2-7; v_gene: TRBV7-9; CDR3aa: CASSQVAGGNEQYF
d_gene: TRBD1; abundance: .; j_gene: TRBJ2-5; v_gene: TRBV7-6; CDR3aa: CASKDREQETQYF
d_gene: .; abundance: .; j_gene: TRBJ2-7; v_gene: TRBV6-6; CDR3aa: CASSYGPAICSAPSGTGGLEQYF
d_gene: .; abundance: .; j_gene: TRBJ2-7; v_gene: TRBV20-1; CDR3aa: CSARDPRGGNEQYF
d_gene: TRBD1; abundance: medium-sized; j_gene: TRBJ2-5; v_gene: TRBV20-1; CDR3aa: CSARGSGGTGGYSQYF
d_gene: .; abundance: once; j_gene: TRBJ1-4; v_gene: TRBV14; CDR3aa: CASSQASADEKPFF
d_gene: TRBD1; abundance: .; j_gene: TRBJ2-7; v_gene: TRBV29-1; CDR3aa: CSVSSGQRTIGEQYF
d_gene: .; abundance: .; j_gene: TRBJ1-2; v_gene: TRBV20-1; CDR3aa: CSAALQSYNFNYGYTF
d_gene: .; abundance: .; j_gene: TRBJ2-7; v_gene: TRBV20-1; CDR3aa: CSALKSSYEQYF
d_gene: .; abundance: once; j_gene: TRBJ2-1; v_gene: TRBV7-9; CDR3aa: CASSLVRGAYNEQFF
d_gene: .; abundance: many; j_gene: TRBJ2-2; v_gene: TRBV10-3; CDR3aa: CAISESQNLNTGELFF
d_gene: .; abundance: .; j_gene: TRBJ1-2; v_gene: TRBV7-2; CDR3aa: CASSSQGYGYTF